Presented here are 5 T cell receptor beta chains from one specimen sequenced in a study of radiotherapy plus CTLA-4 blockade in lung cancer. Clones were read by immunoSEQ multiplex PCR, and TCRdb kept only the in-frame ones, dropping some. The repertoire holds 40,000 or so clones, just over 85% seen once, with roughly 22% in the top ten. The sample was peripheral blood, taken from a patient treated with radiotherapy plus ipilimumab. Source of these receptors: a human donor with non-small cell lung cancer whose response to radiotherapy plus ipilimumab could not be evaluated.

In nucleotides, the CDR3 is TGCGCCAGCAGCGTACAGGCCACAGATACGCAGTATTTT. It is translated as CASSVQATDTQYF. This sequence joins TRBV4-1 and TRBJ2-3; tentatively, D is TRBD1 (5 bases). The ends were cut back, 5 bases at V and 2 bases at J, with 8 bases in the middle. Per the germline V gene, CDR1 is MGHRA and CDR2 is YSYEKL. This CDR3 contains 13 residues.

The genes are TRBV5-4 and TRBJ2-7, with TRBD1 as a possible D gene (6 bases). Trimming took off 4 bases at V and 4 bases at J, with 18 bases between the two ends. The CDR3 covers 15 residues. Per the germline V gene, CDR1 is SGHNT and CDR2 is YYREEE (reference sequence). As DNA, the CDR3 is TGTGCCAGCAGCGCTGGGGTCCGGGACACTTACGAGCAGTACTTC. Protein product: CASSAGVRDTYEQYF.

The chain carries TRBV10-3 and TRBJ2-7, with a tentative D call TRBD2 (7 bases). CDR1 is ENHRY, CDR2 SYGVKD, per germline. The CDR3 loop spans 14 amino acids. Deletions cut 4 bases from V and 6 bases from J, with 16 bases between. This chain's CDR3 is CAISGGGTGTEQYF. Written as DNA, the CDR3 is TGTGCCATCAGTGGGGGGGGCACAGGGACCGAGCAGTACTTC.

The chain combines TRBV6-5 with TRBJ2-2; 8 bases align to TRBD2. The CDR3 length is 13 residues. V gave up 5 bases and J gave up 9 bases; unmatched junction bases: 5. Germline-derived CDR1 and CDR2 are MNHEY and SVGAGI. CDR3 region: CASSQGLARELFF. The DNA of the CDR3 is TGTGCCAGCAGTCAAGGACTAGCCCGGGAGCTGTTTTTT.

This chain joins TRBV4-1 and TRBJ2-5; TRBD1 is a possible D gene (6 bases). Trimming removed 0 bases from V and 5 bases from J, with 13 bases in between. The germline CDR1 and CDR2 sequences are MGHRA and YSYEKL. The CDR3 totals 15 residues. CDR3 amino acids: CASSQEQGWGETQYF. DNA of the CDR3: TGCGCCAGCAGCCAAGAACAGGGCTGGGGCGAGACCCAGTACTTC.